A single sample is the source of the 19 T cell receptor beta chains below, sequenced in a study of T cell responses to AZD1222 COVID-19 vaccine. Sequencing used immunoSEQ multiplex PCR; TCRdb keeps in-frame clones, though not all of them. The repertoire holds 90,000 to 130,000 clones, 70% to 90% seen once, with roughly 15% in the top ten. The material was peripheral blood, obtained 28 days after the second AZD1222 dose. The receptors originated from an adult who received the AZD1222 COVID-19 vaccine.

This clone appeared a single time. This chain uses TRBV7-9 with TRBJ2-5, with 7 bases lining up with TRBD1. The CDR3 extends over 15 amino acids. Trimming removed 2 bases from V and 5 bases from J; junction bases left unmatched: 8. CDR1 and CDR2 from the germline V gene are SEHNR and FQNEAQ (reference sequence). The CDR3, as DNA: TGTGCCAGCAGCTTAATCCTGACAGGGTGGGAGACCCAGTACTTC. Translation gives CASSLILTGWETQYF.

The V gene is TRBV7-9, the J gene TRBJ2-2, with 10 nucleotides matching TRBD1. CDR1 SEHNR and CDR2 FQNEAQ come from the germline V gene (reference sequence). Trimming at V came to 10 bases and at J to 3 bases, leaving 5 bases not matched to a gene. This CDR3 has 14 residues. For the CDR3, the DNA is TGTGCCATTGCCGGGACAGGGGACACCGGGGAGCTGTTTTTT. Its translation is CAIAGTGDTGELFF.

In this sample, this clone turned up once. The chain is built from TRBV27 and TRBJ2-7, with TRBD1 as a possible D gene (6 bases). The CDR3 has 15 amino acids. Germline CDR1 reads MNHEY; CDR2 reads SMNVEV (reference sequence). Between the trimmed V and J ends, which lost 5 bases and 3 bases, there was a span of 17 bases. CDR3: CASSPGQMTFYEQYF. The CDR3 DNA reads TGTGCCAGCAGTCCCGGACAGATGACCTTCTACGAGCAGTACTTC.

The rearrangement joins TRBV9 to TRBJ2-1; D uncertain. The germline V and J ends were trimmed by 1 base and 12 bases, with 11 bases remaining between them. The CDR3 covers 12 residues. Germline lookup yields CDR1 SGDLS and CDR2 YYNGEE. In DNA, the CDR3 is TGTGCCAGCAGCGTATCCCTAATGGGGCAGTTCTTC. It codes for CASSVSLMGQFF.

This chain joins TRBV18 and TRBJ2-1; TRBD2 aligns across 8 bases. The length of the CDR3 is 16 residues. The trim removed 0 bases at V and 2 bases at J, leaving 3 bases unmatched. Germline V gene sequence: CDR1 KGHSH, CDR2 LQKENI. CDR3 DNA: TGTGCCAGCTCACCACCTAGCGGGACGACCTACAATGAGCAGTTCTTC. Its translation: CASSPPSGTTYNEQFF.

The chain links TRBV7-2 to TRBJ1-6; D is undetermined. Germline V CDR1 and CDR2: SGHTA, FQGNSA. V lost 6 bases to trimming and J lost 5 bases, with 11 bases between them. CDR3 length: 14 residues. CDR3 sequence: CASRAGVHNSPLHF. The CDR3 coding sequence is TGTGCCAGCAGGGCCGGCGTCCATAATTCACCCCTCCACTTT.

The chain carries TRBV20-1 and TRBJ1-5; perhaps TRBD1 as D (6 bases). Germline lookup yields CDR1 DFQATT and CDR2 SNEGSKA (reference sequence). The CDR3 sequence is 13 residues long. Trimming left V 3 bases short and J 10 bases short, with 16 bases between. CDR3 amino acids: CSASSGVTRPQHF. The CDR3 DNA sequence: TGCAGTGCTAGTTCAGGGGTCACCCGACCCCAGCATTTT.

V usage is TRBV6-5 and J usage is TRBJ2-5, with D possibly being TRBD1 (6 bases). Germline V gives CDR1 MNHEY, CDR2 SVGAGI. This CDR3 comprises 13 residues. V was clipped by 9 bases and J by 1 base, with 12 bases between them. This CDR3 is CASAQGLQETQYF. CDR3 sequence (DNA): TGTGCCAGTGCTCAGGGGCTCCAAGAGACCCAGTACTTC.

This rearrangement joins TRBV4-1 to TRBJ2-3; the D is unclear. The V end was cut by 3 bases, the J end by 8 bases, with 18 bases between. Looked up from germline, CDR1 is MGHRA and CDR2 is YSYEKL. The CDR3 length is 15 residues. CDR3 DNA sequence: TGCGCCAGCAGCCAGAGTGACGTGCGGTTGGGTACGCAGTATTTT. Its protein is CASSQSDVRLGTQYF.

The chain has TRBV15 and TRBJ2-1, with D unclear. The V gene lost 6 bases and the J gene lost 9 bases, with 12 bases spanning the gap. Germline-derived CDR1 and CDR2 are LNHNV and YYDKDF (reference sequence). CDR3 length: 12 residues. CDR3 sequence: CATSQRLGEQFF. CDR3 coding DNA: TGTGCCACCAGTCAACGATTGGGTGAGCAGTTCTTC.

The chain employs TRBV2 and TRBJ1-2; TRBD1 matches 8 bases. CDR3 length: 14 residues. Germline CDR1 reads SNHLY; CDR2 reads FYNNEI. Losses at the gene ends were 5 bases for V and 5 bases for J; bases not matched to a gene: 7. The DNA for the CDR3 is TGTGCCAGCAGTTTCCAGGGGGCTATATATGGCTACACCTTC. Translating gives CASSFQGAIYGYTF.

This clone was detected only a few times. The J gene is TRBJ2-2, the V gene TRBV2; TRBD2 agrees at 7 bases. Germline V lookup: CDR1 SNHLY, CDR2 FYNNEI. There are 17 residues in the CDR3. The junction had 7 bases not matched to a gene; V was cut back by 2 bases and J by 1 base. CDR3 sequence (DNA): TGTGCCAGCAGTGAATTGCTTGGCGGGGGGAACACCGGGGAGCTGTTTTTT. Translating it yields CASSELLGGGNTGELFF.

The rearrangement joins TRBV5-1 to TRBJ1-4, with D uncertain. The length of the CDR3 is 18 residues. CDR1 and CDR2 from the germline V gene are SGHRS and YFSETQ. Trimming shortened V by 1 base and J by 2 bases, and 18 bases separated the two germline ends. The CDR3 sequence is CASSLLEITRGTNEKLFF. The CDR3 nucleotides are TGCGCCAGCAGCTTGCTTGAGATAACCCGAGGGACTAATGAAAAACTGTTTTTT.

The J gene is TRBJ2-7, the V gene TRBV21-1; the table's D call, TRBD1, has no DNA check behind it. TRBV21-1 is a pseudogene locus. This CDR3 is built from 15 residues. The CDR3 reads CASSSERGTHYEQYF. CDR3 in DNA: TGTGCCAGCAGCTCCGAGAGGGGGACACACTACGAGCAGTACTTC.

This clone was seen a few times. V gene TRBV5-4 combines with J gene TRBJ1-6, with D possibly TRBD1 on 5 matching bases. The CDR3 length is 14 residues. The V end lost 4 bases, the J end lost 5 bases, and 10 bases lay between the germline ends. Per the germline V gene, CDR1 is SGHNT and CDR2 is YYREEE (reference sequence). The chain's CDR3 is CASSAQVDNSPLHF. The CDR3 DNA is TGTGCCAGCAGCGCACAGGTAGATAATTCACCCCTCCACTTT.

CDR3 nucleotide sequence: TGTGCCAGCAGCTTAGGCCAGGGGGCGATCGGGGAGCTGTTTTTT. Its protein product is CASSLGQGAIGELFF. The V call is TRBV11-3, the J call TRBJ2-2, with 8 bases that match TRBD1. The V and J ends lost 1 base and 7 bases, in that order; junction bases with no gene match: 5. In germline, CDR1 is SGHNT, CDR2 YENEEA. The CDR3 loop spans 15 amino acids.

Turning to this clone: The junction does not match germline at one end; this may be a read error. The chain employs TRBV4-1 and TRBJ1-4; 10 bases align to TRBD1. Germline loops: CDR1 MGHRA, CDR2 YSYEKL. The CDR3 consists of 15 residues. The chain's CDR3 is CTSSRGQGANEKLFF. The CDR3 DNA reads as TGCACCAGCAGCCGAGGACAGGGGGCTAATGAAAAACTGTTTTTT.

This clone has only one observation. The V and J genes are TRBV9 and TRBJ2-1; 11 nucleotides agree with TRBD2. The trim removed 1 base at V and 2 bases at J, leaving 5 bases unmatched. Germline CDR1 reads SGDLS; CDR2 reads YYNGEE. The CDR3 covers 17 residues. The CDR3 region has the DNA TGTGCCAGCAGCGTACTGGGGGGACTAGCGGCCTACAATGAGCAGTTCTTC. It specifies CASSVLGGLAAYNEQFF.

This chain links TRBV5-4 with TRBJ1-4; 8 nucleotides match TRBD1. CDR1 is SGHNT, CDR2 YYREEE, per germline (reference sequence). The CDR3 is made up of 17 amino acids. With V trimmed by 2 bases and J by 7 bases, 13 bases remained unmatched. This chain's CDR3 is CASSLKSGGAPGEKLFF. The CDR3 DNA follows: TGTGCCAGCAGCTTAAAGTCAGGGGGCGCCCCTGGTGAAAAACTGTTTTTT. Complete variable domain (other parts from reference TRBV5-4 and TRBJ1-4): ETGVTQSPTHLIKTRGQQVTLRCSSQSGHNTVSWYQQALGQGPQFIFQYYREEENGRGNFPPRFSGLQFPNYSSELNVNALELDDSALYLCASSLKSGGAPGEKLFFGSGTQLSVL.